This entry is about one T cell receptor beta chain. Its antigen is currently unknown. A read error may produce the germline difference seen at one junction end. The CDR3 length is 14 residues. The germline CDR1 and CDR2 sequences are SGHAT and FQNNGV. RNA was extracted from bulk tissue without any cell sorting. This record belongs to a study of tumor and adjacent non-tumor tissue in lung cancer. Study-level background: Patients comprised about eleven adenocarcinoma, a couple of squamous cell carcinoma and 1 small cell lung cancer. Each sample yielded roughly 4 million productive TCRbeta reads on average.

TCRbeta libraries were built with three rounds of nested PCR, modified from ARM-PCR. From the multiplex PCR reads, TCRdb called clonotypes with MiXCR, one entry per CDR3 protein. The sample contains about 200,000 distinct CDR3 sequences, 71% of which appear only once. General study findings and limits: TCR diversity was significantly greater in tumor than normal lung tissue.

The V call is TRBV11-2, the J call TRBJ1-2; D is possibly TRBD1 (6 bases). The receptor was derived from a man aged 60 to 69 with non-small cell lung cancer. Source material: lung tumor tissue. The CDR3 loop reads CASSSDRHSYGYTF. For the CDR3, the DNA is TGTGCCAGTAGCTCCGACAGGCACAGCTATGGCTACACCTTC.